The clone carrying this T cell receptor beta chain was recorded a few times. The sample comes from a study of blood T cell repertoires in COVID-19. About the study: COVID-19 samples, acute and convalescent, were from the United States, Italy and Spain. The analysed material was cDNA or gDNA that came from T cells, B-cell-depleted T cells, or PBMCs.

Germline V gives CDR1 SGHAT, CDR2 FQNNGV. The CDR3 runs 16 residues. The J segment lost 6 bases and the V segment lost 5 bases, leaving 11 bases of the junction unmatched. Methods used by the authors: Nucleated cell number was recorded as an estimate derived from reference gene primer amplification. Some clones are missing from TCRdb's copy, which holds only in-frame ones; the method was immunoSEQ multiplex PCR. The V and J calls and the clone size are those of that table, but D and trimming were determined from the DNA. The data show about 130,000 clones, roughly four fifths seen once. Input material: peripheral blood. The chain recombines TRBV11-2 with TRBJ2-7, with 12 positions matching TRBD2. This clonotype originated in a man aged 60 to 69 with acute or convalescent COVID-19. CDR3 nucleotides: TGTGCCAGCAGCCCCACCCGACTAGCGGGAGTTAGCGAGCAGTACTTC. It translates to CASSPTRLAGVSEQYF.